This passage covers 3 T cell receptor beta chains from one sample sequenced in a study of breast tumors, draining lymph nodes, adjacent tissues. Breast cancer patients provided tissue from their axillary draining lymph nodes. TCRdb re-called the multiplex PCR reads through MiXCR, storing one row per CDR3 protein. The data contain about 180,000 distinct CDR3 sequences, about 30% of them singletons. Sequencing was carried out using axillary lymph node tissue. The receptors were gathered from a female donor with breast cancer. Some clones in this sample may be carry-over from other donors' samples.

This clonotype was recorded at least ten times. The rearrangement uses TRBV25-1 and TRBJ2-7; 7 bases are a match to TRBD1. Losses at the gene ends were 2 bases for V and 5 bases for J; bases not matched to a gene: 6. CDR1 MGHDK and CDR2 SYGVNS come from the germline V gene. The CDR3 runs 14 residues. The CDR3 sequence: CASSEGTAYHEQYF. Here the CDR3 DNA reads TGTGCCAGCAGTGAAGGGACAGCTTACCACGAGCAGTACTTC.

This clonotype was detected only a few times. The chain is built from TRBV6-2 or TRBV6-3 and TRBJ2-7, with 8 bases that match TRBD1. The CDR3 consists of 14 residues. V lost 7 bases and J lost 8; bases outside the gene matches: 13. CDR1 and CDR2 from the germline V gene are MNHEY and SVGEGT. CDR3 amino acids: CASTEQLGQGKQYF. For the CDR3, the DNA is TGTGCCAGCACCGAACAACTAGGACAGGGCAAGCAGTACTTC.

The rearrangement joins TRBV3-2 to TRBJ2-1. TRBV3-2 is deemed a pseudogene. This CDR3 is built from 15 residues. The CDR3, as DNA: TGTGCCAGCAGCCACCAGAAGGACGTATACAATGAGCAGTTCTTC. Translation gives CASSHQKDVYNEQFF.